This T cell receptor beta chain was observed in a study of shared clonotypes between healthy human individuals. Trimming shortened V by 4 bases and J by 3 bases, and 16 bases separated the two germline ends. This CDR3 is built from 15 residues. The germline CDR1 and CDR2 sequences are MNHEY and SVGAGI. It was at deep level that the assay was run. Using immunoSEQ multiplex PCR, the repertoire was profiled, and TCRdb retains in-frame clones only, with some absent. Of about 1 million clones listed, about 80% are singletons. Sequencing was done on a sample of memory CD4+ T cells sorted from blood. Subset noted: CD45RA-negative fraction. The gene calls are TRBV6-5 and TRBJ2-7; a weak D match, TRBD2 (5 bases). The source is a man aged 18 to 29 in good health. The CDR3 DNA sequence: TGTGCCAGCAGTTCATCTACTAGGACCTACTACGAGCAGTACTTC. Protein sequence: CASSSSTRTYYEQYF.